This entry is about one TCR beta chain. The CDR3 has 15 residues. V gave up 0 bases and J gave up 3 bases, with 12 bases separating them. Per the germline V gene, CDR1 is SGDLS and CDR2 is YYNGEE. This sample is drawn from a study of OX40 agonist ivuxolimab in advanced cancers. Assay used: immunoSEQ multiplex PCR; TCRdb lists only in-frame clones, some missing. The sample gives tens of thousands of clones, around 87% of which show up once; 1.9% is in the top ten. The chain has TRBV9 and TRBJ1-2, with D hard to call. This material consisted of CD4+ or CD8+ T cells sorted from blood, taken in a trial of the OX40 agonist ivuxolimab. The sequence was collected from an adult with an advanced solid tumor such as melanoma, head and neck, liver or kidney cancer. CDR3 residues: CASSVGPGLDYGYTF. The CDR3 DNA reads TGTGCCAGCAGCGTAGGTCCGGGATTGGACTATGGCTACACCTTC.